These T cell receptor beta chains were read from a single sample in a study of blood T cell repertoires in COVID-19. TCRdb's table, derived via immunoSEQ multiplex PCR, lists solely in-frame clones and lacks some. The sample contains about 160,000 clones, approximately 84% of which appear only once. The sequenced sample was peripheral blood. All receptors derive from a middle-aged man who had recovered from COVID-19. CDR3s include the opening cysteine and the closing phenylalanine or tryptophan. A D gene is named only where the DNA matches it firmly. Part of the rows lack a size; the others show once, few, many or a class for expanded clones.

V: TRBV2; J: TRBJ1-1; size: many; D: NA; CDR3: CASGLTVNTEAFF; DNA: TGTGCCAGCGGGTTGACTGTGAACACTGAAGCTTTCTTT
V: TRBV27; J: TRBJ2-3; size: NA; D: NA; CDR3: CASSRAGGTDTQYF; DNA: TGTGCCAGCAGTAGGGCAGGGGGCACAGATACGCAGTATTTT
V: TRBV19; J: TRBJ1-1; size: NA; D: NA; CDR3: CASNARGLATEAFF; DNA: TGTGCCAGTAATGCGCGAGGGTTGGCCACTGAAGCTTTCTTT
V: TRBV7-2; J: TRBJ2-1; size: once; D: NA; CDR3: CASSQLHYNEQFF; DNA: TGTGCCAGCAGCCAACTACACTACAATGAGCAGTTCTTC
V: TRBV6-5; J: TRBJ2-3; size: NA; D: NA; CDR3: CAIYRGLGTDTQYF; DNA: TGTGCCATCTATCGTGGGCTTGGAACAGATACGCAGTATTTT
V: TRBV18; J: TRBJ1-4; size: NA; D: NA; CDR3: CASSPSRAATNEKLFF; DNA: TGTGCCAGCTCCCCGTCGCGGGCCGCAACTAATGAAAAACTGTTTTTT
V: TRBV9; J: TRBJ2-3; size: NA; D: NA; CDR3: CASSMEGPSTDTQYF; DNA: TGTGCCAGCAGCATGGAGGGCCCTAGCACAGATACGCAGTATTTT
V: TRBV24-1; J: TRBJ2-3; size: NA; D: TRBD1; CDR3: CATSDGGQLTDTQYF; DNA: TGTGCCACCAGTGATGGGGGACAGCTCACAGATACGCAGTATTTT
V: TRBV5-1; J: TRBJ2-5; size: NA; D: TRBD1; CDR3: CASSFRDRGQETQYF; DNA: TGCGCCAGCAGCTTCCGGGACAGGGGCCAAGAGACCCAGTACTTC
V: TRBV6-5; J: TRBJ2-1; size: NA; D: NA; CDR3: CASNPAGTGYNEQFF; DNA: TGTGCCAGCAACCCCGCGGGGACGGGCTACAATGAGCAGTTCTTC
V: TRBV10-3; J: TRBJ2-7; size: NA; D: TRBD1; CDR3: CAISRDSLYEQYF; DNA: TGTGCCATCAGTCGGGACAGCCTCTACGAGCAGTACTTC
V: TRBV6-1; J: TRBJ1-2; size: NA; D: TRBD1; CDR3: CASSENKRGRYGYTF; DNA: TGTGCCAGCAGTGAAAACAAGAGGGGGCGGTATGGCTACACCTTC
V: TRBV19; J: TRBJ2-1; size: NA; D: NA; CDR3: CASRGAYNEQFF; DNA: TGTGCCAGTAGGGGAGCCTACAATGAGCAGTTCTTC
V: TRBV9; J: TRBJ2-1; size: NA; D: NA; CDR3: CASSVVPREVLDNEQFF; DNA: TGTGCCAGCAGCGTAGTCCCGAGGGAAGTCCTCGACAATGAGCAGTTCTTC
V: TRBV19; J: TRBJ2-1; size: NA; D: TRBD1; CDR3: CASTGQGLYNEQFF; DNA: TGTGCCAGTACTGGACAGGGCCTTTACAATGAGCAGTTCTTC
V: TRBV29-1; J: TRBJ2-7; size: NA; D: NA; CDR3: CSVEDQGREQYF; DNA: TGCAGCGTTGAAGATCAGGGTCGCGAGCAGTACTTC
V: TRBV5-6; J: TRBJ2-3; size: NA; D: TRBD2; CDR3: CASSWLAGGAGTDTQYF; DNA: TGTGCCAGCAGCTGGCTAGCGGGGGGCGCGGGCACAGATACGCAGTATTTT
V: TRBV6-2/TRBV6-3; J: TRBJ2-2; size: NA; D: NA; CDR3: CASSSAGELFF; DNA: TGTGCCAGCAGTTCAGCCGGGGAGCTGTTTTTT
V: TRBV13; J: TRBJ2-5; size: NA; D: TRBD2; CDR3: CASSERGGLQETQYF; DNA: TGTGCCAGCAGCGAGCGGGGGGGCCTACAAGAGACCCAGTACTTC
V: TRBV19; J: TRBJ1-3; size: NA; D: TRBD1; CDR3: CASSTTGAGNTIYF; DNA: TGTGCCAGTAGTACCACAGGGGCGGGAAACACCATATATTTT
V: TRBV4-3; J: TRBJ1-2; size: NA; D: NA; CDR3: CASSQESRGDYGYTF; DNA: TGCGCCAGCAGCCAAGAGAGCAGGGGTGACTATGGCTACACCTTC
V: TRBV27; J: TRBJ2-1; size: NA; D: NA; CDR3: CASSLLNEQFF; DNA: TGTGCCAGCAGTTTACTCAATGAGCAGTTCTTC
V: TRBV11-2; J: TRBJ2-7; size: NA; D: TRBD1; CDR3: CASSRQGAYEQYF; DNA: TGTGCCAGCAGCAGACAGGGGGCCTACGAGCAGTACTTC
V: TRBV28; J: TRBJ1-3; size: NA; D: NA; CDR3: CASGGTDSRNTIYF; DNA: TGTGCCTCCGGAGGTACGGACAGCAGAAACACCATATATTTT
V: TRBV6-5; J: TRBJ2-1; size: NA; D: TRBD2; CDR3: CATSGTSGVEQFF; DNA: TGTGCCACCTCCGGGACTAGCGGCGTCGAGCAGTTCTTC
V: TRBV11-2; J: TRBJ2-3; size: NA; D: TRBD2; CDR3: CASSLYLAGGFRDTQYF; DNA: TGTGCCAGCAGTTTATATCTAGCGGGGGGGTTTAGGGATACGCAGTATTTT
V: TRBV3-1/TRBV3-2; J: TRBJ1-1; size: NA; D: TRBD1; CDR3: CASSPSGGPEAFF; DNA: TGTGCCAGCAGCCCGTCAGGGGGGCCTGAAGCTTTCTTT